Below are 13 T cell receptor beta chains sequenced from a single sample in a study of blood T cell repertoires in COVID-19. Only in-frame clones appear in the TCRdb table, and some are missing; sequencing was by immunoSEQ multiplex PCR. In the table there are 430,000 or so clones, roughly 90% of which are singletons. Sequencing input: PBMCs or T cells enriched from blood (not recorded which). The receptors shown here come from a woman aged 40 to 50 who had recovered from COVID-19.

This clone was picked up one time. The gene calls are TRBV2 and TRBJ1-1, with D possibly being TRBD1 (5 bases). With 5 bases removed from V and 11 bases from J, the gap between germline ends came to 15 bases. Germline V gives CDR1 SNHLY, CDR2 FYNNEI. The CDR3 length is 12 residues. Here the CDR3 reads CASSTLQGQAFF. CDR3 DNA sequence: TGTGCCAGCAGTACTCTCCAGGGTCAGGCTTTCTTT. Based on the CDR3 plus reference TRBV2 and TRBJ1-1, the full variable domain is EPEVTQTPSHQVTQMGQEVILRCVPISNHLYFYWYRQILGQKVEFLVSFYNNEISEKSEIFDDQFSVERPDGSNFTLKIRSTKLEDSAMYFCASSTLQGQAFFGQGTRLTVV.

V is TRBV14 and J is TRBJ2-2; D not certain. Germline values: CDR1 SGHDN, CDR2 FVKESK. V was trimmed by 0 bases and J by 3 bases, leaving 5 bases between them. This CDR3 is built from 14 residues. The CDR3: CASSQDLYTGELFF. CDR3 DNA: TGTGCCAGCAGCCAAGACTTATACACCGGGGAGCTGTTTTTT. The whole variable domain, filled in from reference TRBV14 and TRBJ2-2, reads EAGVTQFPSHSVIEKGQTVTLRCDPISGHDNLYWYRRVMGKEIKFLLHFVKESKQDESGMPNNRFLAERTGGTYSTLKVQPAELEDSGVYFCASSQDLYTGELFFGEGSRLTVL.

The V and J genes are TRBV10-2 and TRBJ2-1; 7 bases agree with TRBD2. This CDR3 comprises 19 residues. Trimming at V came to 1 base and at J to 3 bases, leaving 15 bases not matched to a gene. CDR1 and CDR2 from the germline V gene are WSHSY and SAAADI. For the CDR3, the DNA is TGCGCCAGCAGTGAGTTGCGGCCGGGGTTGGGACTATACTACAATGAGCAGTTCTTC. Amino acid sequence: CASSELRPGLGLYYNEQFF.

The chain joins TRBV7-2 to TRBJ2-3; the match to TRBD2 covers 15 bases. The CDR3 runs to 16 residues. The germline V gene has CDR1 SGHTA and CDR2 FQGNSA. V dropped 2 bases and J dropped 8; count of bases not matched to a gene: 5. CDR3 region: CASSLLGLAGGGTQYF. Written as DNA, the CDR3 is TGTGCCAGCAGCTTATTGGGACTAGCGGGAGGCGGTACGCAGTATTTT.

CDR3: CASSSISGNNEQFF. The CDR3 DNA follows: TGTGCCAGCAGCTCGATATCAGGGAACAATGAGCAGTTCTTC. The chain recombines TRBV3-1 (or the pseudogene TRBV3-2) with TRBJ2-1, with D possibly being TRBD1 (5 bases). The ends were cut back, 5 bases at V and 5 bases at J, with 13 bases in the middle. CDR1 and CDR2 (germline): LGHDT, YNNKEL (reference sequence). This CDR3 comprises 14 residues.

The chain carries TRBV14 and TRBJ1-1, with 7 bases aligning to TRBD1. CDR1 is SGHDN, CDR2 FVKESK, per germline. CDR3 length: 15 amino acids. With 0 bases clipped from V and 10 bases from J, the junction kept 11 bases outside the gene matches. CDR3 nucleotides: TGTGCCAGCAGCCAAGATAGGGGACAGCTGACTAGAGCTTTCTTT. Its protein product is CASSQDRGQLTRAFF.

This clone has a handful of counts. The J gene is TRBJ2-7, the V gene TRBV10-2; 11 positions agree with TRBD2. The germline V gene encodes CDR1 WSHSY and CDR2 SAAADI. V lost 6 bases to trimming and J lost 0 bases; unmatched junction nucleotides: 7. The CDR3 sequence is 16 residues long. DNA of the CDR3: TGCGCCAGCAGACAGGGACTAGCGGTTTACTCCTACGAGCAGTACTTC. Residues: CASRQGLAVYSYEQYF.

CDR3 sequence reads: CASNTRQFQETQYF. The CDR3 nucleotides read TGTGCCAGTAATACCCGACAGTTCCAAGAGACCCAGTACTTC. The gene calls are TRBV2 and TRBJ2-5; perhaps TRBD1 as D (5 bases). Germline V gene lookup returns CDR1 SNHLY and CDR2 FYNNEI. The CDR3 covers 14 residues. The V end was cut by 9 bases, the J end by 1 base, with 15 bases between.

This chain joins TRBV10-2 and TRBJ1-2; possibly TRBD1 for D (5 bases). The germline V gene encodes CDR1 WSHSY and CDR2 SAAADI. V was clipped by 0 bases and J by 11 bases, with 13 bases between them. The CDR3 totals 13 residues. DNA of the CDR3: TGCGCCAGCAGTGAGTCAACAGGCTACTCGTACACCTTC. Translation gives CASSESTGYSYTF.

The chain couples TRBV7-9 to TRBJ1-4, with TRBD1 matching over 7 bases. Germline V lookup: CDR1 SEHNR, CDR2 FQNEAQ (reference sequence). The J segment lost 4 bases and the V segment lost 6 bases, leaving 8 bases of the junction unmatched. This CDR3 has 15 amino acids. The CDR3 nucleotides are TGTGCCAGCAGTCCTCTGGGACAGAGTAATGAAAAACTGTTTTTT. Its protein is CASSPLGQSNEKLFF. Drawing the rest from reference TRBV7-9 and TRBJ1-4, the complete variable domain is DTGVSQNPRHKITKRGQNVTFRCDPISEHNRLYWYRQTLGQGPEFLTYFQNEAQLEKSRLLSDRFSAERPKGSFSTLEIQRTEQGDSAMYLCASSPLGQSNEKLFFGSGTQLSVL.

The CDR3 DNA follows: TGTGCCAGCAGTGAGTCCGGACAGAACTACGAGCAGTACTTC. Protein: CASSESGQNYEQYF. The chain combines TRBV6-1 with TRBJ2-7, with D perhaps matching TRBD1 (6 bases). From germline, CDR1 is MNHNS and CDR2 SASEGT. V was pared by 3 bases and J by 3 bases, with 12 bases between. There are 14 residues in the CDR3.

The V and J genes are TRBV11-2 and TRBJ2-4, with 12 bases fitting TRBD1. V shed 5 bases, J shed 15 bases, and the junction held 14 bases outside the gene matches. Germline CDR1 and CDR2: SGHAT and FQNNGV. This CDR3 has 15 residues. The CDR3 protein is CASSLPGTGGRSLYF. The CDR3, as DNA: TGTGCCAGCAGCCTCCCCGGGACAGGGGGCCGGTCCCTGTACTTC.

This clone was detected only once. V gene TRBV13 combines with J gene TRBJ2-7, with D perhaps TRBD2 (6 bases). The CDR3 is 16 amino acids. Trimming took off 5 bases at V and 2 bases at J, with 19 bases between the two ends. Per germline, CDR1 PRHDT and CDR2 FYEKMQ (reference sequence). The CDR3 is CASSRTRGAGAYEQYF. The CDR3 DNA sequence: TGTGCCAGCAGCCGAACTCGGGGAGCGGGCGCCTACGAGCAGTACTTC.